Listed below are T cell receptor beta chains from one sample, sequenced in a study of blood T cell repertoires in COVID-19. Measured with immunoSEQ multiplex PCR; TCRdb has only the in-frame clones, and not every one. The repertoire holds 250,000 to 400,000 clones, with roughly 88% as singletons. Specimen: peripheral blood. Receptors were obtained from a woman aged 30 to 39 with COVID-19, enrolled during active disease. Each CDR3 is given with its conserved first and last residue.

TRBV19	TRBJ1-6	CASSLQGIGSPLHF
TRBV27	TRBJ2-5	CASHPPGEETQYF
TRBV7-2	TRBJ1-1	CASSPARTAMNTEAFF
TRBV11-2	TRBJ1-2	CASSLDRGSGYTF
TRBV25-1	TRBJ2-3	CASSDLTSGGTDTQYF
TRBV5-6	TRBJ2-5	CASSLTGVGETQYF
TRBV3-1/TRBV3-2	TRBJ1-2	CASSHIRLEKGYTF
TRBV28	TRBJ2-4	CASTSQGASIQYF
TRBV2	TRBJ1-4	CASSGKGGAGKLFF
TRBV19	TRBJ2-7	CASSIGGPAYEQYF
TRBV5-1	TRBJ1-5	CASSLDGQGNQPQHF
TRBV6-5	TRBJ2-5	CASSYSRGGTQYF
TRBV4-1	TRBJ1-5	CASSHPRGQGGNQPQHF
TRBV9	TRBJ2-2	CASSGPGLTISGELFF
TRBV10-3	TRBJ2-7	CAISDGASGGFEQYF
TRBV28	TRBJ1-2	CASSSPTLFGYTF
TRBV1	TRBJ1-6	CTSSPRLCSYNSPLHF
TRBV2	TRBJ2-3	CASIKGPGTDTQYF
TRBV10-3	TRBJ2-3	CAISESDSGTDTQYF
TRBV9	TRBJ2-5	CASSVSGGENQETQYF
TRBV5-5	TRBJ2-3	CASSLGLLPTDTQYF
TRBV24-1	TRBJ2-1	CATSDQRGVQEQFF
TRBV2	TRBJ2-3	CASSRSGIGATQYF
TRBV3-1/TRBV3-2	TRBJ1-2	CASSQLWDRGSYGYTF
TRBV24-1	TRBJ2-3	CATSDRAGEAADTQYF
TRBV5-1	TRBJ1-4	CASSLDSRGFGGEKLFF
TRBV7-9	TRBJ1-6	CASSLARDSPLHF
TRBV19	TRBJ2-3	CASRVAGGPDTQYF
TRBV5-1	TRBJ1-6	CASTTGEGGLSPLHF
TRBV28	TRBJ1-3	CASSLPQNRISGSGNTIYF
TRBV29-1	TRBJ1-4	CSVGGTGANEKLFF
TRBV5-1	TRBJ2-1	CASRWRGSNNEQFF
TRBV6-2/TRBV6-3	TRBJ1-2	CASSYSAQGGYTF
TRBV27	TRBJ1-1	CASSTKGTGIYTEAFF
TRBV5-5	TRBJ1-3	CASSVSSGNTIYF
TRBV5-6	TRBJ1-2	CASSLVGRSNYGYTF
TRBV29-1	TRBJ2-4	CSVGGHPYTVGDAKNIQYF
TRBV5-1	TRBJ2-2	CASSLEGQIPSTGELFF
TRBV7-8	TRBJ1-1	CASKGDGNTEAFF
TRBV4-1	TRBJ1-2	CASSQGDRAYGYTF
TRBV7-2	TRBJ2-3	CASSFRDAPQAQYF
TRBV27	TRBJ1-5	CASSFTPLSQPQHF
TRBV6-4	TRBJ1-1	CASSPTLNTEAFF
TRBV7-9	TRBJ1-1	CAGGQRHTEAFF
TRBV5-1	TRBJ1-2	CASSRPGTGINAYGYTF
TRBV9	TRBJ1-2	CASSDGESYGYTF
TRBV7-2	TRBJ2-7	CASSLGVGGRSYEQYF
TRBV3-1/TRBV3-2	TRBJ1-1	CASSQGTGATAFF
TRBV5-5	TRBJ1-1	CASRSNPGAELGEAFF
TRBV29-1	TRBJ1-1	CSVGRSTGLETEAFF
TRBV20-1	TRBJ1-1	CSASRQGIKAEAFF
TRBV10-3	TRBJ2-3	CAISDIDRGSGADTQYF
TRBV24-1	TRBJ1-2	CATSDPGEGASDGYTF
TRBV2	TRBJ1-2	CASSPRQGSGYTF
TRBV5-4	TRBJ1-1	CASSSNRVVNTEAFF